Below, 6 T cell receptor beta chains from the same sample are listed, as sequenced in a study of shared clonotypes between healthy human individuals. Naive-designated CD8 cells lacked CD45RO, were positively enriched for CCR7, and omitted terminally differentiated effector memory CD45RA+ cells. Measured with immunoSEQ multiplex PCR; TCRdb has only the in-frame clones, and not every one. The sample lists millions of clones; roughly 94% were seen once. The sequencing sample was made of naive CD8+ T cells sorted from blood. The receptors stem from a man aged 18 to 30 in good health.

The V call is TRBV6-1, the J call TRBJ2-5; D possibly corresponds to TRBD1 (5 bases). The CDR3 has 14 amino acids. The germline V gene has CDR1 MNHNS and CDR2 SASEGT. V was pared by 6 bases and J by 2 bases, with 13 bases between. This chain's CDR3 is CASSWTLQQETQYF. The CDR3 DNA is TGTGCCAGCAGCTGGACACTTCAACAAGAGACCCAGTACTTC.

V is TRBV5-4 and J is TRBJ2-3; the D gene is possibly TRBD1 (7 bases). The CDR3 runs to 14 residues. Per germline, CDR1 SGHNT and CDR2 YYREEE (reference sequence). V lost 4 bases and J 6 bases, leaving 15 bases between the germline ends. Written as DNA, the CDR3 is TGTGCCAGCAGCGGCGGGACAGTTATTGATACGCAGTATTTT. Its protein product is CASSGGTVIDTQYF.

V usage is TRBV5-4 and J usage is TRBJ1-4; perhaps TRBD1 as D (5 bases). The CDR3 is 15 amino acids. Germline loops: CDR1 SGHNT, CDR2 YYREEE (reference sequence). V was cut by 3 bases and J by 6 bases, with 15 bases left in between. In DNA form, the CDR3 reads TGTGCCAGCAGCTCTGGTTGGGGGAATGATGAAAAACTGTTTTTT. Its protein product is CASSSGWGNDEKLFF.

This chain links TRBV6-4 with TRBJ2-3; TRBD1 or TRBD2 may be the D gene (6 bases each). CDR3 length equals 14 residues. Trimming shortened V by 5 bases and J by 4 bases, and 13 bases separated the two germline ends. Germline V lookup: CDR1 MRHNA, CDR2 SNTAGT. CDR3 loop: CASSPSGGPDTQYF. The CDR3 DNA reads TGTGCCAGCAGTCCGTCCGGGGGCCCAGATACGCAGTATTTT.

The chain uses TRBV6-5 and TRBJ1-1; D is perhaps TRBD1 (6 bases). Per germline, CDR1 MNHEY and CDR2 SVGAGI. V was cut by 0 bases and J by 7 bases, with 18 bases left in between. The CDR3 totals 16 residues. The DNA for the CDR3 is TGTGCCAGCAGTTACTCGACAGGTGCCAGACCCTTTGAAGCTTTCTTT. Translation: CASSYSTGARPFEAFF.

Notes on this clone: The same CDR3 arises from other DNA sequences in this sample as well. The rearrangement joins TRBV4-1 to TRBJ2-3, with 10 bases matching TRBD2. The CDR3 sequence is 14 residues long. Germline CDR1 and CDR2: MGHRA and YSYEKL. With V trimmed by 4 bases and J by 4 bases, 2 bases remained unmatched. This CDR3 reads CASSLAGGADTQYF. The CDR3 bases are TGCGCCAGCAGCCTAGCGGGGGGAGCAGATACGCAGTATTTT.